Listed here are 29 T cell receptor beta chains from one sample, sequenced in a study of CD8+ T cells in alopecia areata. Reverse transcription of extracted RNA yielded cDNA, which provided the sequencing template. Sequenced by immunoSEQ multiplex PCR; TCRdb stores in-frame clones only, minus some. This sample has over 150,000 clones, with less than 70% found just once. Treatment defined: oral pan-JAK inhibitor, 5-10 mg twice daily. Specimen: CD4+ T cells sorted from blood, collected at week 24, from a patient treated with tofacitinib. These receptors originate from a human donor with alopecia areata.

The chain links TRBV5-1 to TRBJ2-7; D perhaps matches TRBD1 (6 bases). This CDR3 is built from 16 residues. Germline values: CDR1 SGHRS, CDR2 YFSETQ. Trimming left V 4 bases short and J 1 base short, with 18 bases between. The DNA for the CDR3 is TGCGCCAGCAGCATGGCTCTAGACAGGAAATCCTACGAGCAGTACTTC. This gives the protein CASSMALDRKSYEQYF.

V is TRBV6-6 and J is TRBJ1-1; tentatively, D is TRBD1 (5 bases). Germline V gene data show CDR1 as MNHNY and CDR2 as SVGAGI (reference sequence). The V and J ends lost 2 bases and 1 base respectively, with 8 bases between them. This CDR3 is built from 14 residues. The CDR3 is CASSYGAENTEAFF. CDR3 DNA sequence: TGTGCCAGCAGTTACGGGGCAGAGAACACTGAAGCTTTCTTT.

This rearrangement joins TRBV4-1 to TRBJ1-2; no reliable D call. Germline V gene sequence: CDR1 MGHRA, CDR2 YSYEKL. Trimming removed 4 bases at V and 0 bases at J, with 15 bases between. The CDR3 is 16 amino acids. The CDR3 reads CASSPQEGGPNYGYTF. CDR3 sequence (DNA): TGCGCCAGCAGCCCCCAAGAGGGCGGACCTAACTATGGCTACACCTTC.

The chain recombines TRBV6-1 with TRBJ2-5, with 7 bases matching TRBD2. The V segment lost 8 bases and the J segment 0 bases; nucleotides outside the gene matches: 3. The CDR3 has 13 residues. Germline V gene lookup returns CDR1 MNHNS and CDR2 SASEGT. The CDR3 DNA follows: TGTGCCAGCGGGGGGGGGTACCAAGAGACCCAGTACTTC. Amino acids: CASGGGYQETQYF.

The chain has TRBV4-2 and TRBJ2-6, with 8 bases aligning to TRBD1. Looked up from germline, CDR1 is LGHNA and CDR2 is YNFKEQ. The CDR3 sequence is 17 residues long. With 2 bases clipped from V and 4 bases from J, the junction kept 7 bases outside the gene matches. CDR3 sequence: CASSQSQGAGGANVLTF. In DNA form, the CDR3 reads TGTGCCAGCAGCCAATCTCAGGGGGCGGGAGGGGCCAACGTCCTGACTTTC.

Comment on this clone: The identical CDR3 is also encoded by other nucleotide sequences in the sample. CDR3 sequence: CSGGQVNTEAFF. In DNA form, the CDR3 reads TGCAGCGGTGGACAGGTGAACACTGAAGCTTTCTTT. J is TRBJ1-1 and V is TRBV29-1, with 7 bases aligning to TRBD1. J was trimmed by 0 bases and V by 7 bases; bases with no gene match: 2. Germline lookup yields CDR1 SQVTM and CDR2 ANQGSEA. This CDR3 is 12 amino acids long.

V gene TRBV4-1 combines with J gene TRBJ1-1; D not resolved. Trimming pared 5 bases from V and 3 bases from J, leaving 10 bases between. Germline CDR1 and CDR2: MGHRA and YSYEKL. This CDR3 has 13 residues. The CDR3 spells CASSSARDTEAFF. As DNA, the CDR3 is TGCGCCAGCAGCTCAGCAAGGGACACTGAAGCTTTCTTT.

J is TRBJ2-5 and V is TRBV2; D possibly corresponds to TRBD1 (6 bases). Trimming took 6 bases from V and 9 from J, leaving 17 bases between them. This CDR3 is 13 amino acids long. Germline V gene data show CDR1 as SNHLY and CDR2 as FYNNEI. In nucleotides, the CDR3 is TGTGCCAGCAGCTGGATTAGCGAGGGGGCCCAGTACTTC. Protein: CASSWISEGAQYF.

This clone was seen more than once but under ten times. CDR3 in DNA: TGTGCCAGCAGTTACTTACAGGTGGTGTACTTC. Protein product: CASSYLQVVYF. The chain joins TRBV6-5 to TRBJ2-7, with TRBD1 as a possible D gene (5 bases). This CDR3 spans 11 amino acids. Germline loops: CDR1 MNHEY, CDR2 SVGAGI. V was clipped by 1 base and J by 12 bases, with 10 bases between them.

The chain has TRBV9 and TRBJ1-5; D not certain. V was shortened by 0 bases and J by 7 bases, with 2 bases between the two germline ends. The germline CDR1 and CDR2 sequences are SGDLS and YYNGEE. The CDR3 extends over 11 amino acids. CDR3 in amino acids: CASSVGQPQHF. For the CDR3, the DNA is TGTGCCAGCAGCGTAGGGCAGCCCCAGCATTTT.

The chain joins TRBV5-1 to TRBJ2-3, with 9 bases fitting TRBD2. Germline assignment: CDR1 SGHRS and CDR2 YFSETQ. The CDR3 extends over 17 amino acids. J lost 0 bases, V lost 3 bases, and 8 bases had no gene match. In DNA form, the CDR3 reads TGCGCCAGCAGCTCTAGCGGGACCGCTACTAGCACAGATACGCAGTATTTT. Amino acids: CASSSSGTATSTDTQYF.

This clone showed up just once. The chain uses TRBV29-1 and TRBJ2-5; a possible D gene is TRBD1 (5 bases). Trimming shortened V by 3 bases and J by 2 bases, and 7 bases separated the two germline ends. The length of the CDR3 is 12 residues. Per germline, CDR1 SQVTM and CDR2 ANQGSEA. The CDR3 coding sequence is TGCAGCGTTGATCGACAGCAAGAGACCCAGTACTTC. Translation gives CSVDRQQETQYF.

The V call is TRBV5-1, the J call TRBJ1-2, with 7 bases matching TRBD1. The germline gives CDR1 SGHRS, CDR2 YFSETQ. The CDR3 consists of 15 residues. With 2 bases clipped from V and 1 base from J, the junction kept 5 bases outside the gene matches. Here the CDR3 reads CASSFGNRGNYGYTF. The CDR3 region has the DNA TGCGCCAGCAGCTTCGGGAACAGGGGTAACTATGGCTACACCTTC.

The CDR3 spells CSGRGKYGYTF. As DNA, the CDR3 is TGCAGTGGCAGGGGCAAATATGGCTACACCTTC. The rearrangement joins TRBV20-1 to TRBJ1-2; TRBD1 might be the D (6 bases). V gave up 7 bases and J gave up 5 bases, with 11 bases separating them. The CDR3 spans 11 residues. Per the germline V gene, CDR1 is DFQATT and CDR2 is SNEGSKA (reference sequence).

The chain has TRBV2 and TRBJ1-6; 8 bases line up with TRBD1. Trimming cost V 1 base and J 6 bases; bases outside gene matches: 5. Germline CDR1 is SNHLY and CDR2 is FYNNEI. The CDR3 runs to 16 residues. CDR3 residues: CASSEGTGIVNSPLHF. Here the CDR3 DNA reads TGTGCCAGCAGTGAAGGGACAGGGATTGTTAATTCACCCCTCCACTTT.

The CDR3 nucleotides are TGTGCCAGCAGCGGTTTATTGGGCACAGATACGCAGTATTTT. It translates to CASSGLLGTDTQYF. The chain links TRBV7-6 to TRBJ2-3; D is unresolved. Trimming left V 5 bases short and J 1 base short, with 10 bases between. The germline V gene has CDR1 SGHVS and CDR2 FNYEAQ. This CDR3 region has 14 residues.

The V and J genes are TRBV20-1 and TRBJ2-7, with D maybe TRBD2 (5 bases). V lost 1 base to trimming and J lost 13 bases, with 14 bases between them. Germline V lookup: CDR1 DFQATT, CDR2 SNEGSKA (reference sequence). This CDR3 contains 11 residues. The CDR3 DNA is TGCAGTGCTAGAGGAGGAGGATTAGATTACTTC. It translates to CSARGGGLDYF.

The chain recombines TRBV18 with TRBJ2-7; 7 bases align to TRBD1. V lost 6 bases and J lost 2; bases outside the gene matches: 1. Looked up from germline, CDR1 is KGHSH and CDR2 is LQKENI. This CDR3 has 12 residues. Written as DNA, the CDR3 is TGTGCCAGCTCCCAGGGGGCCTACGAGCAGTACTTC. Translating it yields CASSQGAYEQYF.

This clone has only a few counts. At one end the junction does not follow the germline gene, possibly because of a read error. V gene TRBV5-1 combines with J gene TRBJ1-2; 8 bases are shared with TRBD1. This CDR3 is 14 amino acids long. From germline, CDR1 is SGHRS and CDR2 YFSETQ. CDR3 DNA: TGTGCCAGCAGCTTGGACAGGGCCCTCTATGGCTACACCTTC. Encoded protein: CASSLDRALYGYTF.

The V and J genes are TRBV4-1 and TRBJ1-6, with TRBD1 matching 8 bases. The CDR3 has 16 amino acids. The V and J ends lost 4 bases and 5 bases, in that order; junction bases with no gene match: 7. Germline V gives CDR1 MGHRA, CDR2 YSYEKL. CDR3 DNA: TGCGCCAGCAGCCCCCAGGACAGGGACCATAATTCACCCCTCCACTTT. This gives the protein CASSPQDRDHNSPLHF.

V is TRBV7-9 and J is TRBJ1-1; possibly TRBD1 for D (5 bases). Germline lookup yields CDR1 SEHNR and CDR2 FQNEAQ (reference sequence). The V and J ends lost 1 base and 1 base respectively, with 7 bases between them. This CDR3 comprises 14 residues. The CDR3, as DNA: TGTGCCAGCAGCTTAGGCAGGGAGAACACTGAAGCTTTCTTT. This gives the protein CASSLGRENTEAFF.

The CDR3 DNA follows: TGTGCCAGCAGCCATGCCGGGGGGTTGCTGAACACTGAAGCTTTCTTT. This encodes CASSHAGGLLNTEAFF. V and J are TRBV14 and TRBJ1-1, with a possible D match to TRBD1 (5 bases). Germline assignment: CDR1 SGHDN and CDR2 FVKESK. The V end lost 3 bases, the J end lost 0 bases, and 14 bases lay between the germline ends. The length of the CDR3 is 16 residues.

The rearrangement links TRBV29-1 to TRBJ1-3; D gene ambiguous. Per the germline V gene, CDR1 is SQVTM and CDR2 is ANQGSEA. This CDR3 has 12 residues. The CDR3 DNA sequence: TGCTCCGTCTGGGTGGAGGGAAACACCATATATTTT. Translated, it gives CSVWVEGNTIYF.

This clone was observed a single time. The chain is built from TRBV7-2 and TRBJ2-5, with 10 nucleotides matching TRBD2. V lost 2 bases, J lost 6 bases, and 3 bases stayed unmatched. The CDR3 consists of 14 residues. Germline CDR1 SGHTA, CDR2 FQGNSA. Here the CDR3 reads CASSLSGGAKTQYF. The CDR3 nucleotides read TGTGCCAGCAGCTTAAGCGGGGGGGCCAAGACCCAGTACTTC. Using reference TRBV7-2 and TRBJ2-5 for the parts outside the CDR3, the full variable domain is GAGVSQSPSNKVTEKGKDVELRCDPISGHTALYWYRQSLGQGLEFLIYFQGNSAPDKSGLPSDRFSAERTGGSVSTLTIQRTQQEDSAVYLCASSLSGGAKTQYFGPGTRLLVL.

CDR3 region: CASSSTGLAETQYF. CDR3 nucleotides: TGCGCCAGCAGCAGCACGGGACTAGCAGAGACCCAGTACTTC. The chain couples TRBV5-1 to TRBJ2-5; TRBD2 aligns across 9 bases. The CDR3 is 14 residues long. Germline loops: CDR1 SGHRS, CDR2 YFSETQ. The V gene end was trimmed by 4 bases and the J gene end by 4 bases; junction bases not matched to a gene: 5.

This rearrangement joins TRBV7-2 to TRBJ2-5; 8 nucleotides line up with TRBD1. Germline CDR1 is SGHTA and CDR2 is FQGNSA. V was pared by 2 bases and J by 5 bases, with 7 bases of the junction left unmatched. The CDR3 is 15 amino acids. The CDR3 region has the DNA TGTGCCAGCAGCTTAACCGGGACAGGTTCGGAGACCCAGTACTTC. Translating gives CASSLTGTGSETQYF.

The chain carries TRBV29-1 and TRBJ1-4; D gene uncertain. Trimming removed 4 bases from V and 3 bases from J, with 9 bases in between. In germline, CDR1 is SQVTM, CDR2 ANQGSEA. This CDR3 is built from 13 residues. For the CDR3, the DNA is TGCAGCGTTGTAGGTCCGGCTAATGAAAAACTGTTTTTT. It encodes CSVVGPANEKLFF.

The rearrangement links TRBV11-2 to TRBJ1-2; D possibly corresponds to TRBD1 (6 bases). Trimming cost V 6 bases and J 8 bases, with 13 bases left between them. Per germline, CDR1 SGHAT and CDR2 FQNNGV. The CDR3 runs 12 residues. In nucleotides, the CDR3 is TGTGCCAGCAGTCAGGGGATCGGGGGCTACACCTTC. Translation: CASSQGIGGYTF.

This chain joins TRBV25-1 and TRBJ2-6, with 9 bases identical to TRBD1. The ends lost 3 bases at V and 0 bases at J; junction bases unmatched: 6. The V gene's germline CDR1 is MGHDK and CDR2 SYGVNS. The CDR3 is 18 residues long. The CDR3 reads CASSDPGTGSSGANVLTF. The CDR3 nucleotides are TGTGCCAGCAGTGATCCCGGGACAGGGAGCTCTGGGGCCAACGTCCTGACTTTC. Variable domain in full (rest from reference TRBV25-1 and TRBJ2-6): EADIYQTPRYLVIGTGKKITLECSQTMGHDKMYWYQQDPGMELHLIHYSYGVNSTEKGDLSSESTVSRIRTEHFPLTLESARPSHTSQYLCASSDPGTGSSGANVLTFGAGSRLTVL.